The clone carrying this T cell receptor beta chain was seen a handful of times. Its antigen is still unknown. Trimming removed 8 bases at V and 7 bases at J, with 23 bases between. CDR3 length: 15 amino acids. Germline assignment: CDR1 MNHNY and CDR2 SVGAGI (reference sequence). This entry is derived from a study of T cell repertoires in cytomegalovirus infection. Study background: CMV epitopes, recently identified HLA-C-restricted and well-studied HLA-B-restricted, were used. It can be stated that public TCR beta signatures indicated CMV infection as well as a matching HLA type.

Each CDR3 protein gets one entry after TCRdb re-called the reads with MiXCR. The sample records under 150,000 distinct CDR3 sequences, 30% to 35% being singletons. V is TRBV6-6 and J is TRBJ1-2; D remains unclear. Source: CD8+ T cells from cultured PBMCs, taken from culture after CMV antigen stimulation. This receptor was taken from a human donor in good health (CMV status not recorded). Some clones in this sample may be carry-over from other donors' samples. CDR3 nucleotide sequence: TGTGCCAGCGGCCTGTTTCCGAGTGAGGCCGGTGGCTACACCTTC. Its protein is CASGLFPSEAGGYTF.